Below, 7 T cell receptor beta chains from the same sample are listed, as sequenced in a study of blood T cell repertoires in COVID-19 (dated by TCRdb to 2018 to 2021). Receptor libraries were prepared by the immunoSEQ multiplex PCR assay. TCRdb mirrors the immuneACCESS table, restricted to in-frame sequences. Some clones are absent from its copies; in checked studies, under half trace to an unresolved V gene, and the reason for the others is unknown. In all, the sample holds around 300,000 clones, and around 85% of those were seen once. The top ten constitute roughly 6.3% of the sample. The sequenced sample was PBMCs or T cells enriched from blood (not recorded which). These receptors were collected from a woman in her forties who had recovered from COVID-19.

V gene TRBV12-3 or TRBV12-4 combines with J gene TRBJ2-7; D gene ambiguous. The CDR3 loop spans 12 amino acids. Trimming shortened V by 1 base and J by 6 bases, and 7 bases separated the two germline ends. Here the CDR3 reads CASSLGRVEQYF. The CDR3 region has the DNA TGTGCCAGCAGTTTAGGGAGAGTCGAGCAGTACTTC.

The rearrangement uses TRBV7-2 and TRBJ1-6; no reliable D call. Germline lookup yields CDR1 SGHTA and CDR2 FQGNSA. This CDR3 spans 14 amino acids. V lost 2 bases and J 7 bases, leaving 9 bases between the germline ends. The chain's CDR3 is CASSLLTGNSPLHF. CDR3 DNA sequence: TGTGCCAGCAGCTTATTGACGGGGAATTCACCCCTCCACTTT.

This rearrangement joins TRBV28 to TRBJ1-5, with D possibly being TRBD1 (6 bases). Germline V lookup: CDR1 MDHEN, CDR2 SYDVKM. The CDR3 runs 15 residues. V gave up 8 bases and J gave up 6 bases, with 20 bases separating them. The CDR3 loop is CASGTIQGRPQPQHF. DNA of the CDR3: TGTGCCAGCGGGACTATACAGGGTCGGCCTCAGCCCCAGCATTTT.

The CDR3 spells CASRGPGGDTEAFF. DNA of the CDR3: TGTGCCAGCAGAGGACCGGGAGGGGACACTGAAGCTTTCTTT. This chain links TRBV25-1 with TRBJ1-1; possibly TRBD1 for D (5 bases). The CDR3 runs 14 residues. The germline V gene has CDR1 MGHDK and CDR2 SYGVNS. The germline V and J ends were trimmed by 6 bases and 3 bases, with 14 bases remaining between them.

The chain carries TRBV9 and TRBJ2-1, with TRBD2 as a possible D gene (6 bases). The ends were cut back, 3 bases at V and 1 base at J, with 20 bases in the middle. Looked up from germline, CDR1 is SGDLS and CDR2 is YYNGEE. There are 18 residues in the CDR3. As DNA, the CDR3 is TGTGCCAGCAGCGCCTCAAAATCTAGCGTCACTTCCTACAATGAGCAGTTCTTC. Its protein is CASSASKSSVTSYNEQFF.

The chain joins TRBV6-5 to TRBJ2-7; 11 positions match TRBD2. The junction had 0 bases not matched to a gene; V was cut back by 7 bases and J by 4 bases. The germline V gene has CDR1 MNHEY and CDR2 SVGAGI. This CDR3 has 12 residues. The CDR3 sequence: CASTSGRYEQYF. The CDR3 region has the DNA TGTGCCAGCACTAGCGGGAGGTACGAGCAGTACTTC.

The V gene is TRBV11-2, the J gene TRBJ2-1, with TRBD2 matching over 12 bases. From germline, CDR1 is SGHAT and CDR2 FQNNGV. The V and J ends lost 5 bases and 7 bases, in that order; junction bases with no gene match: 9. This CDR3 spans 16 amino acids. The CDR3 DNA follows: TGTGCCAGCAGCCAAAAGACTAGCGGGAGTTGGAATGAGCAGTTCTTC. This codes for CASSQKTSGSWNEQFF.